This TCR beta chain was captured in a study of blood T cells in healthy people across ages. Looking at the study overall: The capture of about one barcoded beta molecule per two T cells was achieved by template switching.

Study-wide results and limits: A strong correlation between TCR beta diversity and naive T cell percentage was seen.

Each donor supplied 7.5 to 10 milliliters of peripheral blood. Per sample, extraction of total RNA gave at least 6 micrograms in every case. In regard to this clonotype: What it recognizes is unknown.

Together with a sample-barcoded 5' primer, a J-beta primer mix was included in a second PCR lasting about 6 to 11 cycles. TCRdb re-called the 5' RACE reads with MiXCR, one entry per CDR3 protein. The sample carries 1.5 million to 1.8 million distinct CDR3 sequences, 35% to 45% recorded once. CDR3 size: 15 residues. Germline-derived CDR1 and CDR2 are LGHNA and YSLEER. Between the trimmed V and J ends, which lost 0 bases and 4 bases, there was a span of 12 bases. The rearrangement links TRBV4-3 to TRBJ1-1; tentative D call: TRBD1 (6 bases). The sequence was obtained from a woman between 18 and 29 years old in good health. Specimen: blood. The CDR3 bases are TGCGCCAGCAGCCAAGATCCAGGGGTTGGCACTGAAGCTTTCTTT. Translating it yields CASSQDPGVGTEAFF.